The T cell receptor beta chain under discussion was sequenced for a study of T cell responses to AZD1222 COVID-19 vaccine. As for this clone: Antigen: not known.

Some clones are missing from TCRdb's copy, which holds only in-frame ones; the method was immunoSEQ multiplex PCR. The profile shows 40,000 to 45,000 clones, 83% of them singletons. Regarding the study as a whole: Spike was spanned by vaccine-associated CD4 TCRs, with dominance at 160-218 and 743-854. Among the donors, most were white British and more were female, and clonal diversity was possibly underestimated. When two AZD1222 doses had been given, Spike-specific TCR breadth and depth rose.

Trimming took off 0 bases at V and 4 bases at J, with 2 bases between the two ends. The length of the CDR3 is 12 residues. Germline V gives CDR1 SGHRS, CDR2 YFSETQ. This TCR derives from an adult in good health. Sample: peripheral blood, taken on day 0 of AZD1222 vaccination. The V and J genes are TRBV5-1 and TRBJ2-1; D is ambiguous. The CDR3 reads CASSLVYNEQFF. The CDR3 DNA sequence: TGCGCCAGCAGCTTGGTGTACAATGAGCAGTTCTTC.